The clone carrying this T cell receptor beta chain appeared once. The entry originates in a study of CD8+ T cells in alopecia areata. Study background: By percentage of affected scalp area, the severity of treated patients was scored.

cDNA reverse transcribed from extracted RNA served as the sequencing template. The protocol was immunoSEQ multiplex PCR, while the TCRdb copy is restricted to in-frame clones and leaves out a portion. Here the sample spans over 150,000 clones, about three fifths being singletons. As for treatment: oral pan-JAK inhibitor, 5-10 mg twice daily. Alopecia areata patients had lesional scalp punch biopsies and peripheral blood taken from them. Trimming stripped 8 bases from V and 0 bases from J, with 15 bases between. CDR3 length equals 15 residues. CDR1 MNHEY and CDR2 SVGAGI come from the germline V gene. The chain is built from TRBV6-5 and TRBJ2-3; D may match TRBD1 or TRBD2 (5 bases each). The sequencing here drew on CD4+ T cells sorted from blood, taken at week 24, from a patient treated with tofacitinib. This clonotype was sampled from a human donor with alopecia areata. Here the CDR3 reads CASSRGLKSTDTQYF. The CDR3 DNA follows: TGTGCCAGCTCGAGGGGCCTCAAGAGCACAGATACGCAGTATTTT.